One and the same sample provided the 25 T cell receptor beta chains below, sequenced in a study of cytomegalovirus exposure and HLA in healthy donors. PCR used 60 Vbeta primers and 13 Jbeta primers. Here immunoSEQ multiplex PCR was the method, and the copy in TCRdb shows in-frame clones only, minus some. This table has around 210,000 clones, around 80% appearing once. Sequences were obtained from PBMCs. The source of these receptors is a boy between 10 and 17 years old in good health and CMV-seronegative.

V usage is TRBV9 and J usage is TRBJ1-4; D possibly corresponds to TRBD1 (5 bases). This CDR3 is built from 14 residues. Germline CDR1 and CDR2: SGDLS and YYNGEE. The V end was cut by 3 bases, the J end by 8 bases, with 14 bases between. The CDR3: CASSGRDLNEKLFF. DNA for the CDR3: TGTGCCAGCAGCGGCCGGGACTTAAACGAAAAACTGTTTTTT.

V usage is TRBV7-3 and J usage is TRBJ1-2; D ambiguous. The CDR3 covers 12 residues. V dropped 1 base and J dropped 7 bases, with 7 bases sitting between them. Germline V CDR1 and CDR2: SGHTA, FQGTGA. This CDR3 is CASSLSGSGYTF. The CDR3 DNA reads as TGTGCCAGCAGCTTAAGCGGTTCTGGCTACACCTTC.

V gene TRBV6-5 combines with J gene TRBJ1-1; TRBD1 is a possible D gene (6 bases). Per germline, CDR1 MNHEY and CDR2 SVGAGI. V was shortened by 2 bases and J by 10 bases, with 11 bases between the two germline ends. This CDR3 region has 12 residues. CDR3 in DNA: TGTGCCAGCAGTTACCGGGGCAGGGGAGCTTTCTTT. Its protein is CASSYRGRGAFF.

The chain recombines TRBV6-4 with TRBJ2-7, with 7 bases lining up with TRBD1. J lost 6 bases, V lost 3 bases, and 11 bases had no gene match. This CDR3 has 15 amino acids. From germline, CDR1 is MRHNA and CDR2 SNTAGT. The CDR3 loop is CASSEFETGTSEQYF. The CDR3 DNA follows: TGTGCCAGCAGTGAATTTGAGACAGGGACGTCCGAGCAGTACTTC.

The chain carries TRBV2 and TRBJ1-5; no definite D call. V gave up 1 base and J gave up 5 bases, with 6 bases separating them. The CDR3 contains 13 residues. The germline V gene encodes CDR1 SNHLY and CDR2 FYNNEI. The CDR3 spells CASSEEADQPQHF. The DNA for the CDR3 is TGTGCCAGCAGTGAAGAGGCGGATCAGCCCCAGCATTTT.

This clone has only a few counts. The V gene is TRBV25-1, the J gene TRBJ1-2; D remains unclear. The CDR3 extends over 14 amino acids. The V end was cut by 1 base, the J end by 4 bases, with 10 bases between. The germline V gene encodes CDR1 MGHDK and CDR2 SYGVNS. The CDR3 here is CASSELGGAYGYTF. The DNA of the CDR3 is TGTGCCAGCAGTGAATTGGGTGGAGCCTATGGCTACACCTTC.

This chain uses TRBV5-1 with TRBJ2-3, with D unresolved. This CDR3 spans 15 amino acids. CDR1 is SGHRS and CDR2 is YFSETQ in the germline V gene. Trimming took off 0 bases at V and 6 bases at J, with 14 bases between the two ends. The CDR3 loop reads CASSLAPPTSDTQYF. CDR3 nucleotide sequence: TGCGCCAGCAGCTTGGCCCCCCCAACTTCGGATACGCAGTATTTT. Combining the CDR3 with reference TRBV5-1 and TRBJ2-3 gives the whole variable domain KAGVTQTPRYLIKTRGQQVTLSCSPISGHRSVSWYQQTPGQGLQFLFEYFSETQRNKGNFPGRFSGRQFSNSRSEMNVSTLELGDSALYLCASSLAPPTSDTQYFGPGTRLTVL.

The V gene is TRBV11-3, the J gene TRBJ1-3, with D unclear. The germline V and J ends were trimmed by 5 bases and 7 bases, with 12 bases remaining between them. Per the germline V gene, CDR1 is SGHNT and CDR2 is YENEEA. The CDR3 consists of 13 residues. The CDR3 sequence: CASSGYERNTIYF. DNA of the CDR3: TGTGCCAGCAGCGGGTACGAGCGGAACACCATATATTTT. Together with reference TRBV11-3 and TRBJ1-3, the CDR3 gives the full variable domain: EAGVVQSPRYKIIEKKQPVAFWCNPISGHNTLYWYLQNLGQGPELLIRYENEEAVDDSQLPKDRFSAERLKGVDSTLKIQPAELGDSAVYLCASSGYERNTIYFGEGSWLTVV.

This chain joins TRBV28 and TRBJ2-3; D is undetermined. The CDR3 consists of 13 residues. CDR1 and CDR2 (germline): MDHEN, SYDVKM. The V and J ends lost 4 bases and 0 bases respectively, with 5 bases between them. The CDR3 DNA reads TGTGCCAGCAGTTCCCATAGCACAGATACGCAGTATTTT. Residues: CASSSHSTDTQYF.

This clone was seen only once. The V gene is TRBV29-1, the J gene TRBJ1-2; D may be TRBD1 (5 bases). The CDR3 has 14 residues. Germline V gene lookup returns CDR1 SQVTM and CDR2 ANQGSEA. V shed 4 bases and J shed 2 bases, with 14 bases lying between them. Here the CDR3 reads CSVVRGRENYGYTF. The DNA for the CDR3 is TGCAGCGTTGTGCGGGGGAGGGAAAACTATGGCTACACCTTC. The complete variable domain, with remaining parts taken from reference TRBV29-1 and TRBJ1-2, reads SAVISQKPSRDICQRGTSLTIQCQVDSQVTMMFWYRQQPGQSLTLIATANQGSEATYESGFVIDKFPISRPNLTFSTLTVSNMSPEDSSIYLCSVVRGRENYGYTFGSGTRLTVV.

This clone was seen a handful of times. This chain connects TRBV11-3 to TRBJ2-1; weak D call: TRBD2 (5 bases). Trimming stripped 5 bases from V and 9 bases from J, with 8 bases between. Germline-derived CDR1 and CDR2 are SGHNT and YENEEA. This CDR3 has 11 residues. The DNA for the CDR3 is TGTGCCAGCAGCAGAGGGATTGAGCAGTTCTTC. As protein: CASSRGIEQFF.

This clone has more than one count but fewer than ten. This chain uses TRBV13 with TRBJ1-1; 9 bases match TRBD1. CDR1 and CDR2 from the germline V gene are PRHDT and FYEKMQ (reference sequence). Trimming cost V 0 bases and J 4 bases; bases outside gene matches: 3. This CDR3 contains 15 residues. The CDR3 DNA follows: TGTGCCAGCAGCTTAGGTACAGGGGGCATCACTGAAGCTTTCTTT. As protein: CASSLGTGGITEAFF. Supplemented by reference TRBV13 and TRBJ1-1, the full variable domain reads AAGVIQSPRHLIKEKRETATLKCYPIPRHDTVYWYQQGPGQDPQFLISFYEKMQSDKGSIPDRFSAQQFSDYHSELNMSSLELGDSALYFCASSLGTGGITEAFFGQGTRLTVV.

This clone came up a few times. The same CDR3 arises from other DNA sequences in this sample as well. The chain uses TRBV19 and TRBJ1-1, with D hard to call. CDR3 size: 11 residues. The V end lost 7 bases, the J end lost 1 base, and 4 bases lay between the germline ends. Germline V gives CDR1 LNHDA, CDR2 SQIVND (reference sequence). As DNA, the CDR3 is TGTGCCAGTACCTGGAACACTGAAGCTTTCTTT. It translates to CASTWNTEAFF. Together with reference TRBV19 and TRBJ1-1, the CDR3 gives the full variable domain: DGGITQSPKYLFRKEGQNVTLSCEQNLNHDAMYWYRQDPGQGLRLIYYSQIVNDFQKGDIAEGYSVSREKKESFPLTVTSAQKNPTAFYLCASTWNTEAFFGQGTRLTVV.

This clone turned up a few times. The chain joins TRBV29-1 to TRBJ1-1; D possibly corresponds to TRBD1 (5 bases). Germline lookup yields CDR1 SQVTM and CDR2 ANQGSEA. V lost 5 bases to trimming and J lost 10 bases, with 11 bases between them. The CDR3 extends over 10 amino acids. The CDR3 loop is CSVQRGGAFF. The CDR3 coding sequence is TGCAGCGTTCAGCGGGGGGGAGCTTTCTTT.

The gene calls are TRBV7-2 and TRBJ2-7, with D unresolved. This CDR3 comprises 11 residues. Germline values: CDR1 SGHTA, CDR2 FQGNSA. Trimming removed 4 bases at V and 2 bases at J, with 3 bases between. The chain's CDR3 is CASSSAYEQYF. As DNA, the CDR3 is TGTGCCAGCAGCTCCGCCTACGAGCAGTACTTC.

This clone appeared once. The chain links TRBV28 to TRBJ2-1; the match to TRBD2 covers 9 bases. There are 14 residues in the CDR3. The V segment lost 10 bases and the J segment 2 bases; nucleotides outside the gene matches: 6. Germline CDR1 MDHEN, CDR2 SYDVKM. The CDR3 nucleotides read TGTGCCACCTTTGCGGGAGGGCCCTACAATGAGCAGTTCTTC. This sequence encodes CATFAGGPYNEQFF.

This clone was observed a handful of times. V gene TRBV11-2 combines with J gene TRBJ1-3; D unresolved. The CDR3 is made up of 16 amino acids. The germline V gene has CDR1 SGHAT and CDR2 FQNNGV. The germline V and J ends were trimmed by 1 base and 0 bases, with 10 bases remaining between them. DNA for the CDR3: TGTGCCAGCAGCTTAGCTCCGGTCCTCTCTGGAAACACCATATATTTT. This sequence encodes CASSLAPVLSGNTIYF.

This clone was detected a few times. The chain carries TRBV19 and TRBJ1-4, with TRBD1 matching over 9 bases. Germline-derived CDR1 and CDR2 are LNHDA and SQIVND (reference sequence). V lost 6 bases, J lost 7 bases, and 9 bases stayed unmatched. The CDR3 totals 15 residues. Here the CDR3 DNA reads TGTGCCAGTAGAAACCCGGGACAGGGAAGTGAAAAACTGTTTTTT. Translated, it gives CASRNPGQGSEKLFF. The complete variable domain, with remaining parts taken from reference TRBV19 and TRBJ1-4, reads DGGITQSPKYLFRKEGQNVTLSCEQNLNHDAMYWYRQDPGQGLRLIYYSQIVNDFQKGDIAEGYSVSREKKESFPLTVTSAQKNPTAFYLCASRNPGQGSEKLFFGSGTQLSVL.

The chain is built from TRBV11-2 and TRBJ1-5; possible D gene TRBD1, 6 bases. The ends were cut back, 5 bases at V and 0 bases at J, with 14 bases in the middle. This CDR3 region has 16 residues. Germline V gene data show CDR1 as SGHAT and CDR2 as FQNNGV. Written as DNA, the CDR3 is TGTGCCAGCAGCCAGGGGACACCTTATAGCAATCAGCCCCAGCATTTT. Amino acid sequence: CASSQGTPYSNQPQHF. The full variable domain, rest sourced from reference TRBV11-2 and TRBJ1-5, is EAGVAQSPRYKIIEKRQSVAFWCNPISGHATLYWYQQILGQGPKLLIQFQNNGVVDDSQLPKDRFSAERLKGVDSTLKIQPAKLEDSAVYLCASSQGTPYSNQPQHFGDGTRLSIL.

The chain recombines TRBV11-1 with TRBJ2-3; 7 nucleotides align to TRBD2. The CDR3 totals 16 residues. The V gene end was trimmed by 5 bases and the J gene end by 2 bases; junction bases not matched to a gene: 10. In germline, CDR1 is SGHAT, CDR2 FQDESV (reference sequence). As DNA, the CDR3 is TGTGCCAGCAGCCCCAGGGAGCGGGGCGCCACAGATACGCAGTATTTT. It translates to CASSPRERGATDTQYF.

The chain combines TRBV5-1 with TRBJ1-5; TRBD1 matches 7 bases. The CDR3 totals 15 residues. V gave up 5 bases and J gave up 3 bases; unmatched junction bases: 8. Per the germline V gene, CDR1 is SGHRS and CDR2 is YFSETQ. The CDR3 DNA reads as TGCGCCAGCAGACTGGACAGGAGATCCAATCAGCCCCAGCATTTT. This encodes CASRLDRRSNQPQHF.

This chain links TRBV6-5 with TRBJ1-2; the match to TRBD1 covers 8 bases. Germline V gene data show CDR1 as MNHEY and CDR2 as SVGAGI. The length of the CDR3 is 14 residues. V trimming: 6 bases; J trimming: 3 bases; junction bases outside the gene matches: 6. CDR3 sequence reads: CASSRQGPYYGYTF. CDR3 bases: TGTGCCAGCAGCCGACAGGGGCCTTACTATGGCTACACCTTC.

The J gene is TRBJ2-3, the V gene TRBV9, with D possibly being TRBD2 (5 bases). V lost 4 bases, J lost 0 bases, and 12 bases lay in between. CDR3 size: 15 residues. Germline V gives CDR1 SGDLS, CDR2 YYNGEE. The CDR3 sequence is CASSPSGSSTDTQYF. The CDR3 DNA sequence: TGTGCCAGCAGCCCGAGCGGCTCTAGCACAGATACGCAGTATTTT.

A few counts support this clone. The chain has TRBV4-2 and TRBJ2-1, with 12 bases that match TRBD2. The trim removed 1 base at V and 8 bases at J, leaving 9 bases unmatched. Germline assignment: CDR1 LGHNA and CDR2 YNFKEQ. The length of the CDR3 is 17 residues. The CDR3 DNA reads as TGTGCCAGCAGCCAAGGCCCGGCTAGCGGGGGGGGCGATGAGCAGTTCTTC. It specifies CASSQGPASGGGDEQFF.

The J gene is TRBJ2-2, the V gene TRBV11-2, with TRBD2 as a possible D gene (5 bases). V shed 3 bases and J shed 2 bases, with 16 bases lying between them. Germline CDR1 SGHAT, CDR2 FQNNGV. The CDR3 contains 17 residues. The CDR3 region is CASSFRGSRVNTGELFF. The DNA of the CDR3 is TGTGCCAGCAGCTTCCGGGGATCTCGGGTTAACACCGGGGAGCTGTTTTTT.